This passage covers 18 T cell receptor beta chains from one sample sequenced in a study of cytomegalovirus exposure and HLA in healthy donors. PCR employed 60 Vbeta and 13 Jbeta primers. Profiling relied on immunoSEQ multiplex PCR, and the TCRdb table lists in-frame clones only, not all of them. This repertoire shows some 160,000 clones, about four fifths found once; its top ten account for 8.5%. Sample: PBMCs. All receptors derive from a male donor in good health and CMV-seropositive.

The chain carries TRBV25-1 and TRBJ2-5; 13 bases line up with TRBD2. The junction had 13 bases not matched to a gene; V was cut back by 5 bases and J by 4 bases. CDR1 is MGHDK and CDR2 is SYGVNS in the germline V gene. The CDR3 is 18 residues long. CDR3 in amino acids: CASSYQLPGLAGRETQYF. CDR3 DNA: TGTGCCAGCAGTTACCAACTCCCGGGACTAGCGGGGAGAGAGACCCAGTACTTC.

This clone was seen a handful of times. The J gene is TRBJ2-5, the V gene TRBV11-2; perhaps TRBD2 as D (6 bases). Trimming removed 3 bases from V and 6 bases from J, with 17 bases in between. Germline assignment: CDR1 SGHAT and CDR2 FQNNGV. This CDR3 has 15 residues. In nucleotides, the CDR3 is TGTGCCAGCAGCTTCCTAGCGTCGGGCGTCAAGACCCAGTACTTC. This encodes CASSFLASGVKTQYF.

This clone was seen only once. The V and J genes are TRBV4-3 and TRBJ1-3; tentative D call: TRBD1 (5 bases). The V and J ends lost 5 bases and 3 bases respectively, with 11 bases between them. This CDR3 region has 14 residues. Germline loops: CDR1 LGHNA, CDR2 YSLEER. This CDR3 reads CASSSTEIGNTIYF. CDR3 bases: TGCGCCAGCAGCTCGACAGAGATTGGAAACACCATATATTTT.

Comment on this clone: The identical CDR3 is also encoded by other nucleotide sequences in the sample. The J gene is TRBJ2-7, the V gene TRBV4-3; 8 nucleotides agree with TRBD1. The CDR3 extends over 16 amino acids. Germline CDR1 LGHNA, CDR2 YSLEER. V was pared by 0 bases and J by 2 bases, with 6 bases of the junction left unmatched. The CDR3 DNA sequence: TGCGCCAGCAGCCAAGATTCCCAGGGGGCGGCCTACGAGCAGTACTTC. Encoded protein: CASSQDSQGAAYEQYF.

The chain recombines TRBV19 with TRBJ1-3; TRBD1 might be the D (6 bases). V lost 6 bases and J 0 bases, leaving 12 bases between the germline ends. CDR1 is LNHDA and CDR2 is SQIVND in the germline V gene (reference sequence). The CDR3 is made up of 15 amino acids. Here the CDR3 DNA reads TGTGCCAGTAGCTTCAGAGGGGGCTCTGGAAACACCATATATTTT. This gives the protein CASSFRGGSGNTIYF.

V and J are TRBV19 and TRBJ1-2; 7 bases map to TRBD1. Trimming took 5 bases from V and 0 from J; bases not matched to a gene: 6. Germline V CDR1 and CDR2: LNHDA, SQIVND (reference sequence). The CDR3 totals 15 residues. DNA for the CDR3: TGTGCCAGTAGTCCTCGGGACAGAGCTAACTATGGCTACACCTTC. Its protein is CASSPRDRANYGYTF.

Only a few counts were recorded for this clone. The chain has TRBV21-1 and TRBJ1-1. TRBV21-1 is a documented pseudogene. The CDR3 extends over 18 amino acids. CDR3 amino acids: CASSKGGPGPPLGTEAFF. DNA of the CDR3: TGTGCCAGCAGCAAGGGAGGGCCGGGACCTCCGTTAGGCACTGAAGCTTTCTTT.

CDR3 region: CASSQGSDTEAFF. For the CDR3, the DNA is TGTGCCAGCTCACAGGGTAGCGACACTGAAGCTTTCTTT. This chain connects TRBV18 to TRBJ1-1; D unresolved. Between the trimmed V and J ends, which lost 4 bases and 3 bases, there was a span of 9 bases. The CDR3 loop spans 13 amino acids. Germline V CDR1 and CDR2: KGHSH, LQKENI.

This clone was observed a few times. The J gene is TRBJ2-7, the V gene TRBV5-4, with 8 bases matching TRBD2. J gave up 7 bases and V 2 bases, and 5 bases lay outside the gene matches. The CDR3 sequence is 13 residues long. CDR1 and CDR2 (germline): SGHNT, YYREEE (reference sequence). This CDR3 is CASSFSGAGEQYF. CDR3 sequence (DNA): TGTGCCAGCAGCTTTAGCGGGGCGGGGGAGCAGTACTTC.

The chain is built from TRBV30 and TRBJ1-1; D is unresolved. The CDR3 has 14 amino acids. Trimming cost V 1 base and J 0 bases, with 9 bases left between them. Germline CDR1 is GTSNPN and CDR2 is SVGIG (reference sequence). The CDR3, as DNA: TGTGCCTGGAGTGGCGGGAAATTGAACACTGAAGCTTTCTTT. Translated: CAWSGGKLNTEAFF.

The gene calls are TRBV14 and TRBJ2-1; a possible D gene is TRBD1 (5 bases). The CDR3 consists of 15 residues. Germline V lookup: CDR1 SGHDN, CDR2 FVKESK. Trimming shortened V by 1 base and J by 9 bases, and 16 bases separated the two germline ends. The CDR3 coding sequence is TGTGCCAGCAGCCAAGTCACAGGCTATACGGGTGAGCAGTTCTTC. It yields the protein CASSQVTGYTGEQFF.

The chain is built from TRBV5-1 and TRBJ1-1; 10 bases map to TRBD1. Germline V gene lookup returns CDR1 SGHRS and CDR2 YFSETQ. The CDR3 extends over 18 amino acids. V was pared by 0 bases and J by 1 base, with 9 bases of the junction left unmatched. The CDR3 region has the DNA TGCGCCAGCAGCTTGGGGGCCGGGACAGGGGTCCCGAACACTGAAGCTTTCTTT. The encoded protein is CASSLGAGTGVPNTEAFF. The complete variable domain, with remaining parts taken from reference TRBV5-1 and TRBJ1-1, reads KAGVTQTPRYLIKTRGQQVTLSCSPISGHRSVSWYQQTPGQGLQFLFEYFSETQRNKGNFPGRFSGRQFSNSRSEMNVSTLELGDSALYLCASSLGAGTGVPNTEAFFGQGTRLTVV.

DNA of the CDR3: TGTGCCAGCAGTGACCCAGGCTCGAACACTGAAGCTTTCTTT. This translates into CASSDPGSNTEAFF. The chain uses TRBV2 and TRBJ1-1; D unresolved. The germline CDR1 and CDR2 sequences are SNHLY and FYNNEI. The CDR3 is 14 residues long. Trimming left V 3 bases short and J 1 base short, with 9 bases between.

This clone was seen more than once but under ten times. This chain uses TRBV9 with TRBJ2-5, with a tentative D call TRBD1 (5 bases). Germline V gives CDR1 SGDLS, CDR2 YYNGEE. The CDR3 is made up of 12 amino acids. Trimming pared 2 bases from V and 4 bases from J, leaving 6 bases between. The CDR3 here is CASSVQGETQYF. For the CDR3, the DNA is TGTGCCAGCAGCGTTCAGGGAGAGACCCAGTACTTC.

V usage is TRBV7-7 and J usage is TRBJ2-2; possible D gene TRBD1, 5 bases. Germline V gene data show CDR1 as SSHAT and CDR2 as FNYEAQ (reference sequence). V lost 1 base and J 2 bases, leaving 8 bases between the germline ends. CDR3 length: 15 amino acids. The CDR3 region has the DNA TGTGCCAGCAGCTTAGGACAGCCTAACACCGGGGAGCTGTTTTTT. Translating gives CASSLGQPNTGELFF.

CDR3 nucleotides: TGTGCCTGGAGGGGCGGGGGGCGTCCCTCCTACGAGCAGTACTTC. Protein product: CAWRGGGRPSYEQYF. The rearrangement joins TRBV30 to TRBJ2-7, with TRBD2 matching 8 bases. After removal of 3 bases from V and 0 bases from J, the junction contained 7 bases not matched to a gene. This CDR3 spans 15 amino acids. In germline, CDR1 is GTSNPN, CDR2 SVGIG (reference sequence).

This clone was observed a handful of times. V is TRBV7-6 and J is TRBJ2-7, with a tentative D call TRBD2 (5 bases). The germline V and J ends were trimmed by 5 bases and 6 bases, with 11 bases remaining between them. The CDR3 length is 12 residues. Germline values: CDR1 SGHVS, CDR2 FNYEAQ. The CDR3 sequence: CASSPGGPEQYF. For the CDR3, the DNA is TGTGCCAGCAGCCCCGGCGGGCCCGAGCAGTACTTC.

The chain links TRBV11-2 to TRBJ1-3, with TRBD1 matching 7 bases. This CDR3 has 16 residues. From germline, CDR1 is SGHAT and CDR2 FQNNGV. The V and J ends lost 1 base and 4 bases, in that order; junction bases with no gene match: 7. CDR3 in DNA: TGTGCCAGCAGCTTAGGAAGAGGGGGCTCCGGAAACACCATATATTTT. This sequence encodes CASSLGRGGSGNTIYF.